The sequence of this T cell receptor beta chain was determined in a study of CD8 T cells in Susac syndrome. Whole-study context: Treatment status at blood draw for the Susac syndrome patients was therapy-naive, corticosteroids, or intravenous immunoglobulin alone.

An amount of RNA that ranged from about 0.45 to 1 ug was reverse transcribed with random hexamers. The authors amplified TCR beta CDR3 across 54 Vbeta and 13 Jbeta using immunoSEQ multiplex PCR. TCRdb analysed the immunoSEQ multiplex PCR reads with MiXCR anew, one entry per CDR3 protein. The sample yields roughly 160,000 distinct CDR3 sequences, 95% to 96% seen once. TCR beta sequencing covered blood CD8+ and CD4+ T cells. Looked up from germline, CDR1 is SNHLY and CDR2 is FYNNEI. The CDR3 has 15 amino acids. Germline trimming cut 2 bases from V and 8 bases from J; bases unmatched to any gene: 5. The source is a human donor with Susac syndrome. The specimen was CD4+ T cells from PBMCs. The V gene is TRBV2, the J gene TRBJ2-1, with TRBD1 identical over 11 bases. The CDR3 nucleotides are TGTGCCAGCAGTGAAAGGGACAGGGGGTATGATGAGCAGTTCTTC. It specifies CASSERDRGYDEQFF. The full variable domain, rest sourced from reference TRBV2 and TRBJ2-1, is EPEVTQTPSHQVTQMGQEVILRCVPISNHLYFYWYRQILGQKVEFLVSFYNNEISEKSEIFDDQFSVERPDGSNFTLKIRSTKLEDSAMYFCASSERDRGYDEQFFGPGTRLTVL.